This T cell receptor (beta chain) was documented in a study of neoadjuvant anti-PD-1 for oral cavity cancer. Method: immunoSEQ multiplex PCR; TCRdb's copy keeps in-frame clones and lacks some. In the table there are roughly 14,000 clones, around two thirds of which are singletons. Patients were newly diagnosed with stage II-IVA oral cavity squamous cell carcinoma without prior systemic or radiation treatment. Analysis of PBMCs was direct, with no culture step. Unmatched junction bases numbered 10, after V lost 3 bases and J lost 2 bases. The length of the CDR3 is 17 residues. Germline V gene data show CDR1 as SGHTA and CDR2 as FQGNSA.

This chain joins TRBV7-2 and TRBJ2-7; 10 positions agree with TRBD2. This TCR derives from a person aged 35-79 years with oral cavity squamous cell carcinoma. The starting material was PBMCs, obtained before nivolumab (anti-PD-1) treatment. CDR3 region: CASSFRSLAGQPYEQYF. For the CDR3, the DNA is TGTGCCAGCAGCTTCCGATCACTAGCGGGGCAGCCCTACGAGCAGTACTTC.